The rows below give T cell receptor beta chains drawn from one sample of a study of human T cells and chemical hapten exposure. Via MiXCR, TCRdb re-called the RACE reads, giving one row per CDR3 protein. The repertoire has 270,000 or so distinct CDR3 sequences, about 7.7% of them found once; the top ten carry more than 1%. This material consisted of whole blood, taken in connection with sensitization to the hapten diphenylcyclopropenone (DPC). These receptors were collected from a man between 18 and 35 years old with alopecia areata. Some clones in this sample may be carry-over from other donors' samples. Both conserved end residues are part of each CDR3. A D gene is named only where the DNA matches it firmly. Clone size is given for some rows only: seen once, a few or many times, or a class if the clone is expanded.

v_call	clone_size	d_call	j_call	cdr3_nt	cdr3_aa
TRBV24-1	many	NA	TRBJ2-1	TGTGCCACCAGTTTGACCCATATCTCCTACAATGAGCAGTTCTTC	CATSLTHISYNEQFF
TRBV20-1	NA	NA	TRBJ2-5	TGCAGTGCTAGAGATCCAGAGGACCCCCGTGCAGAGACCCAGTACTTC	CSARDPEDPRAETQYF
TRBV5-1	NA	TRBD2	TRBJ2-7	TGCGCCAGCAGCGTAAATTCGGGACTAGCGTTTTACGAGCAGTACTTC	CASSVNSGLAFYEQYF
TRBV28	few	TRBD2	TRBJ2-1	TGTGCCAGCAGCACTCTAGCGGGGGGGCCGGGTGAGCAGTTCTTC	CASSTLAGGPGEQFF
TRBV6-2/TRBV6-3	few	NA	TRBJ1-1	TGTGCCAGCAGTTACGGGTGGGAAGCTTTCTTT	CASSYGWEAFF
TRBV6-2/TRBV6-3	NA	TRBD1	TRBJ2-3	TGTGCCAGCAGCGGGGGACAGGGATACGATACGCAGTATTTT	CASSGGQGYDTQYF
TRBV7-9	few	TRBD1	TRBJ1-1	TGTGCCAGCAGCCAGACAGGGCGAACTGAAGCTTTCTTT	CASSQTGRTEAFF
TRBV10-3	NA	NA	TRBJ2-3	TGTGCCATCAGTGACCAGGGGCCGGATACGCAGTATTTT	CAISDQGPDTQYF
TRBV21-1	NA	NA	TRBJ1-5	TGTGCCAGCAGCACTCTGGACGGGCATCAGCCCCAGCATTTT	CASSTLDGHQPQHF
TRBV7-2	few	NA	TRBJ1-1	TGTGCCAGCAGCTTTCCCCCTTCGTGGGAGGACACTGAAGCTTTCTTT	CASSFPPSWEDTEAFF
TRBV6-2/TRBV6-3	few	NA	TRBJ1-5	TGTGCCAGCAGTTTGGAGTTTCGGCAGCCCCAGCATTTT	CASSLEFRQPQHF
TRBV3-2	NA	NA	TRBJ2-5	TGTGCCAGCAAACACCACAGGCCAGGGACGAGGGCTAATGAGACCCAGTACTTC	CASKHHRPGTRANETQYF
TRBV28	NA	TRBD1	TRBJ2-7	TGTGCCAGCAGCTTACCGGGACAGGGTAATCCCGAGCAGTACTTC	CASSLPGQGNPEQYF
TRBV12-3/TRBV12-4	few	TRBD1	TRBJ1-1	TGTGCCAGCAGTCCCGGGACAGCGGGCACTGAAGCTTTCTTT	CASSPGTAGTEAFF
TRBV5-5	many	TRBD1	TRBJ1-3	TGTGCCAGCAGCTTGGTCCAGGGGGCATTCGGATCCTCCGGAAACACCATATATTTT	CASSLVQGAFGSSGNTIYF
TRBV27	few	NA	TRBJ2-7	TGTGCCAGCAGTTTGTCGGGCGGCGCACCCTACGAGCAGTACTTC	CASSLSGGAPYEQYF
TRBV20-1	NA	NA	TRBJ2-3	TGCAGTGCTAGTCTGGGAGATACGCAGTATTTT	CSASLGDTQYF
TRBV7-9	many	TRBD1	TRBJ1-2	TGTGCCAGCAGCCAACAGGGGGGGCCTAACTATGGCTACACCTTC	CASSQQGGPNYGYTF
TRBV12-3/TRBV12-4	few	NA	TRBJ2-1	TGTGCCAGCAGTTTGGTCAGGATGGGGGAGCAGTTCTTC	CASSLVRMGEQFF
TRBV3-1	few	NA	TRBJ1-1	TGTGCCAGCAGCCATTACCGGGGCACTGAAGCTTTCTTT	CASSHYRGTEAFF
TRBV4-1	NA	NA	TRBJ2-1	TGCGCCAGCAGCCAAGACGACAGGCCCCCCTACAATGAGCAGTTCTTC	CASSQDDRPPYNEQFF
TRBV6-5	NA	TRBD1	TRBJ1-1	TGTGCCAGCAGCCTAACAGGGGTGAACGCTGAAGCTTTCTTT	CASSLTGVNAEAFF
TRBV4-3	few	TRBD1	TRBJ2-3	TGCGCCAGCAGCCGGAGCGTGACAGGGACAGATACGCAGTATTTT	CASSRSVTGTDTQYF
TRBV4-1	few	NA	TRBJ1-1	TGCGCCAGCAGCCAAGATCTGTCAGGGGTTGCTGAAGCTTTCTTT	CASSQDLSGVAEAFF
TRBV9	few	NA	TRBJ2-1	TGTGCCAGCAGCGTCTCCCCCCCCCTAAGCGGGGAGCAGTTCTTC	CASSVSPPLSGEQFF
TRBV28	few	NA	TRBJ2-7	TGTGCCAGCAGTCCGACAAGCTACGAGCAGTACTTC	CASSPTSYEQYF
TRBV10-3	NA	NA	TRBJ1-1	TGTGCCATCAGTGATGTGTCTCGCCTTGAAGCTTTCTTT	CAISDVSRLEAFF
TRBV20-1	few	NA	TRBJ2-1	TGCAGTGCTTCGACCCCTCGGGGGGCCGATGAGCAGTTCTTC	CSASTPRGADEQFF
TRBV4-1	many	TRBD1	TRBJ2-3	TGCGCCAGCAGCCACGGACAGGGAGACACAGATACGCAGTATTTT	CASSHGQGDTDTQYF
TRBV5-5	NA	TRBD1	TRBJ2-3	TGTGCCAGCAGCTTGGGGACAGGGGTCCCAGATACGCAGTATTTT	CASSLGTGVPDTQYF
TRBV5-1	NA	NA	TRBJ1-2	TGCGCCAGCAGCCCCCAGGGACGTGGCTACACCTTC	CASSPQGRGYTF
TRBV2	few	NA	TRBJ2-1	TGTGCCAGCAGTGTAGGGCTAGCTCCCCTGAATGAGCAGTTCTTC	CASSVGLAPLNEQFF
TRBV12-3/TRBV12-4	few	NA	TRBJ2-3	TGTGCCAGCAGTTTAAATGGGGGGCGGACAGATACGCAGTATTTT	CASSLNGGRTDTQYF
TRBV4-1	NA	TRBD1	TRBJ1-5	TGCGCCAGCAGCCAAGGTCCACTGGGACAGGGGGCGCGTAATCAGCCCCAGCATTTT	CASSQGPLGQGARNQPQHF
TRBV4-1	NA	NA	TRBJ1-4	TGCGCCAGCAGCCAAATACAGGGAAAGAATGAAAAACTGTTTTTT	CASSQIQGKNEKLFF
TRBV7-8	few	TRBD1	TRBJ1-2	TGTGCCAGCAGCTTAGCGGCGGGACAGGGGTATGGCTACACCTTC	CASSLAAGQGYGYTF
TRBV9	NA	NA	TRBJ2-3	TGTGCCAGCACCCCCGGGTCCACAAATACGCAGTATTTT	CASTPGSTNTQYF
TRBV12-3/TRBV12-4	many	NA	TRBJ2-3	TGTGCCAGCAGCCGGGACACATCTCTAGATACGCAGTATTTT	CASSRDTSLDTQYF
TRBV10-3	few	NA	TRBJ2-2	TGTGCCATCAGGGGCCAGGGAAACACCGGGGAGCTGTTTTTT	CAIRGQGNTGELFF
TRBV27	NA	NA	TRBJ2-1	TGTGCCAGCAGTTTATCGCCCGACAACTACAATGAGCAGTTCTTC	CASSLSPDNYNEQFF
TRBV6-2/TRBV6-3	many	TRBD1	TRBJ2-7	TGTGCCAGCAGTTACGGGACAGGGAGCTCCTACGAGCAGTACTTC	CASSYGTGSSYEQYF
TRBV10-2	NA	NA	TRBJ2-7	TGCGCCAGCAGCGCCGGCAGATCCTACGAGCAGTACTTC	CASSAGRSYEQYF
TRBV6-6	few	TRBD1	TRBJ2-7	TGTGCCAGCAGTTGGGGACAGGGGATCTACGAGCAGTACTTC	CASSWGQGIYEQYF
TRBV15	many	NA	TRBJ1-6	TGTGCCACCAGCTCCCAGGGGCGGGAACCCCTCCACTTT	CATSSQGREPLHF
TRBV5-1	few	NA	TRBJ1-1	TGCGCCAGCAGCTTGGCCACATGGGGGAACACTGAAGCTTTCTTT	CASSLATWGNTEAFF
TRBV7-2	few	TRBD1	TRBJ1-5	TGTGCCAGCAGCTTAAACGGGGACAGGGGTCAGCCCCAGCATTTT	CASSLNGDRGQPQHF
TRBV9	few	NA	TRBJ2-7	TGTGCCAGCAGCCCCACGGGTCCCTTTTATTACGAGCAGTACTTC	CASSPTGPFYYEQYF
TRBV27	few	NA	TRBJ2-3	TGTGCCAGCAGTTTGGGCTTTTCCGCAGATACGCAGTATTTT	CASSLGFSADTQYF
TRBV5-6	NA	NA	TRBJ2-3	TGTGCCAGCACCCTCGCTACTCTCACAGATACGCAGTATTTT	CASTLATLTDTQYF
TRBV15	many	TRBD2	TRBJ2-1	TGTGCCACCAGCAGAGATCCCGGTAGCGGGGGATACAATGAGCAGTTCTTC	CATSRDPGSGGYNEQFF
TRBV4-3	few	NA	TRBJ1-1	TGCGCCAGCAGCCAAGACGTGCGGGGGAGGTCGGCGGTAAACACTGAAGCTTTCTTT	CASSQDVRGRSAVNTEAFF
TRBV21-1	few	NA	TRBJ2-7	TGTGCCAGCAGCAAAGATCCAGGACCCTACGAGCAGTACTTC	CASSKDPGPYEQYF
TRBV12-3/TRBV12-4	many	TRBD1	TRBJ2-5	TGTGCCAGCAGCCGGGGACAGGGGAGAGAGACCCAGTACTTC	CASSRGQGRETQYF
TRBV27	many	NA	TRBJ2-7	TGTGCCAGCAGTTTATCGTGGCTAGCCGAGCAGTACTTC	CASSLSWLAEQYF
TRBV12-3/TRBV12-4	many	NA	TRBJ1-2	TGTGCCAGCAGCCCATGGGGCAGTAACTATGGCTACACCTTC	CASSPWGSNYGYTF
TRBV4-3	many	TRBD2	TRBJ2-3	TGCGCCAGCAGCCAGCGGGAGTTTTGGCGAAGATCCACAGATACGCAGTATTTT	CASSQREFWRRSTDTQYF